What follows are 17 T cell receptor beta chains derived from one specimen sequenced in a study of cytotoxic CD8 clonotypes in ibrutinib-treated CLL. Profiled with immunoSEQ multiplex PCR; TCRdb holds only in-frame clones, not every one. The table includes around 77,000 clones, around 81% detected once. The sample consisted of PBMCs, taken at disease progression, from a patient treated with ibrutinib. All receptors derive from a human donor with chronic lymphocytic leukemia.

The V gene is TRBV28, the J gene TRBJ2-1; 8 bases map to TRBD1. V lost 5 bases to trimming and J lost 6 bases; unmatched junction nucleotides: 12. This CDR3 region has 16 residues. Germline CDR1 reads MDHEN; CDR2 reads SYDVKM. CDR3 loop: CASSVYRDRTLNEQFF. The CDR3 DNA is TGTGCCAGCAGTGTCTACCGGGACAGGACTCTCAATGAGCAGTTCTTC.

Only one count was recorded for this clone. CDR3: CASRRGPSNQPQHF. As DNA, the CDR3 is TGCGCCAGCAGAAGAGGGCCCTCCAATCAGCCCCAGCATTTT. The chain recombines TRBV5-1 with TRBJ1-5; unclear D gene. V was clipped by 5 bases and J by 3 bases, with 12 bases between them. The CDR3 consists of 14 residues. Germline assignment: CDR1 SGHRS and CDR2 YFSETQ.

This clone appeared a single time. The gene calls are TRBV11-2 and TRBJ2-4; 9 positions match TRBD1. The CDR3 extends over 14 amino acids. The V segment lost 5 bases and the J segment 6 bases; nucleotides outside the gene matches: 5. The germline V gene has CDR1 SGHAT and CDR2 FQNNGV. The CDR3 reads CASSPNRGRNIQYF. For the CDR3, the DNA is TGTGCCAGCAGCCCAAACAGGGGGCGAAACATTCAGTACTTC.

CDR3 residues: CASSMRGGVQPQHF. For the CDR3, the DNA is TGTGCCAGTAGTATGAGGGGAGGGGTGCAGCCCCAGCATTTT. J is TRBJ1-5 and V is TRBV19, with a weak D call TRBD1 (5 bases). Trimming removed 3 bases from V and 7 bases from J, with 13 bases in between. CDR3 size: 14 residues. Germline V CDR1 and CDR2: LNHDA, SQIVND (reference sequence).

This rearrangement joins TRBV10-3 to TRBJ2-7, with TRBD1 matching 11 bases. The CDR3 sequence is 16 residues long. The germline gives CDR1 ENHRY, CDR2 SYGVKD. Trimming at V came to 0 bases and at J to 5 bases, leaving 6 bases not matched to a gene. The CDR3 here is CAISESIGTGGDEQYF. DNA for the CDR3: TGTGCCATCAGTGAGTCTATTGGGACAGGGGGAGACGAGCAGTACTTC.

This sequence joins TRBV11-2 and TRBJ2-1; perhaps D is TRBD1 or TRBD2 (5 bases each). Trimming cost V 5 bases and J 2 bases, with 13 bases left between them. CDR3 length equals 15 residues. Per the germline V gene, CDR1 is SGHAT and CDR2 is FQNNGV. In DNA, the CDR3 is TGTGCCAGCAGCCCGCGTGGGGGACCCTACAATGAGCAGTTCTTC. Translating gives CASSPRGGPYNEQFF.

This clone was picked up a small number of times. The chain carries TRBV30 and TRBJ2-1, with TRBD2 as a possible D gene (6 bases). V lost 8 bases and J lost 5, with 19 bases in between. The CDR3 loop spans 14 amino acids. In germline, CDR1 is GTSNPN, CDR2 SVGIG (reference sequence). Here the CDR3 reads CAGLGRWENNEQFF. The CDR3 DNA follows: TGTGCCGGATTAGGGAGGTGGGAGAACAATGAGCAGTTCTTC.

The gene calls are TRBV27 and TRBJ2-7; possibly TRBD1 for D (5 bases). V lost 4 bases and J 0 bases, leaving 16 bases between the germline ends. This CDR3 is built from 16 residues. CDR1 and CDR2 from the germline V gene are MNHEY and SMNVEV (reference sequence). DNA for the CDR3: TGTGCCAGCAGTTCGTCACGACAGCCCCTCTCCTACGAGCAGTACTTC. It specifies CASSSSRQPLSYEQYF.

The rearrangement joins TRBV6-6 to TRBJ1-3; D gene unclear. The ends were cut back, 0 bases at V and 0 bases at J, with 9 bases in the middle. The V gene's germline CDR1 is MNHNY and CDR2 SVGAGI (reference sequence). The CDR3 totals 16 residues. CDR3: CASSYSAGFSGNTIYF. The CDR3 DNA sequence: TGTGCCAGCAGTTACTCGGCAGGCTTCTCTGGAAACACCATATATTTT.

This rearrangement joins TRBV6-6 to TRBJ2-1, with D maybe TRBD2 (5 bases). Trimming removed 5 bases from V and 7 bases from J, with 9 bases in between. CDR3 length: 12 residues. In germline, CDR1 is MNHNY, CDR2 SVGAGI (reference sequence). In nucleotides, the CDR3 is TGTGCCAGCAGTCTAACGGGGAATGAGCAGTTCTTC. Residues: CASSLTGNEQFF.

The gene calls are TRBV6-5 and TRBJ1-1; tentative D call: TRBD1 (6 bases). Trimming pared 4 bases from V and 7 bases from J, leaving 16 bases between. Germline V gene sequence: CDR1 MNHEY, CDR2 SVGAGI. CDR3 size: 14 residues. The chain's CDR3 is CASSLQGSYGEAFF. The CDR3 bases are TGTGCCAGCAGTTTACAGGGCAGTTATGGTGAAGCTTTCTTT.

The chain joins TRBV20-1 to TRBJ1-1; D uncertain. Trimming took 5 bases from V and 4 from J, leaving 8 bases between them. The CDR3 has 11 amino acids. Germline V gene lookup returns CDR1 DFQATT and CDR2 SNEGSKA (reference sequence). For the CDR3, the DNA is TGCAGTGCTGACAATCCCACTGAAGCTTTCTTT. Its protein is CSADNPTEAFF.

The chain uses TRBV7-3 and TRBJ2-1; D might be TRBD2 (6 bases). CDR3 length: 15 amino acids. The germline V gene has CDR1 SGHTA and CDR2 FQGTGA. Trimming took off 4 bases at V and 5 bases at J, with 15 bases between the two ends. The CDR3 DNA reads as TGTGCCAGCAGCTCCGCTGGGGGGAAGAACAATGAGCAGTTCTTC. Translating it yields CASSSAGGKNNEQFF.

The chain uses TRBV9 and TRBJ1-4; possibly TRBD1 for D (5 bases). Looked up from germline, CDR1 is SGDLS and CDR2 is YYNGEE. The germline V and J ends were trimmed by 2 bases and 4 bases, with 9 bases remaining between them. The CDR3 contains 14 residues. The CDR3 is CASSVGRGNEKLFF. CDR3 coding DNA: TGTGCCAGCAGCGTGGGGCGGGGTAATGAAAAACTGTTTTTT.

Here the CDR3 reads CASSLGQYTDTQYF. CDR3 DNA sequence: TGCGCCAGCAGCTTAGGACAGTACACAGATACGCAGTATTTT. V is TRBV5-1 and J is TRBJ2-3; TRBD1 is a possible D gene (6 bases). Germline V lookup: CDR1 SGHRS, CDR2 YFSETQ. CDR3 size: 14 residues. The V gene lost 2 bases and the J gene lost 2 bases, with 9 bases spanning the gap.

The chain joins TRBV1 to TRBJ2-1; the table calls TRBD2, which could not be checked here. TRBV1 is a documented pseudogene. This CDR3 is 16 amino acids long. CDR3 nucleotide sequence: TGCACCAGCAGCCAAGATCGGCTCGGGGGAAGTTCGGAGCAGTTCTTC. It codes for CTSSQDRLGGSSEQFF.

This clone has only a few counts. The gene calls are TRBV2 and TRBJ1-2; D is unclear. V was shortened by 2 bases and J by 5 bases, with 9 bases between the two germline ends. The CDR3 extends over 13 amino acids. Looked up from germline, CDR1 is SNHLY and CDR2 is FYNNEI. The CDR3 spells CASSERGRYGYTF. CDR3 nucleotides: TGTGCCAGCAGTGAACGAGGCCGTTATGGCTACACCTTC.